This TCR beta chain stems from a study of CD8+ T cells in alopecia areata. The CDR3 contains 16 residues. From germline, CDR1 is MGHRA and CDR2 YSYEKL. The V gene end was trimmed by 0 bases and the J gene end by 6 bases; junction bases not matched to a gene: 5. Extracted RNA was reverse transcribed, and the resulting cDNA served as sequencing template. Sequencing was performed with immunoSEQ multiplex PCR; in TCRdb, only in-frame clones are kept and a portion is missing. Among about 120,000 clones, around two fifths were seen once, and the ten largest hold approximately 3.1%. Collected material from alopecia areata patients comprised lesional scalp punch biopsies and peripheral blood. CD4+ and CD8+ T cells were sorted from PBMCs.

The material sequenced was CD4+ T cells sorted from blood. The clonotype was recovered from a human donor with alopecia areata. The rearrangement uses TRBV4-1 and TRBJ2-7; 13 bases are shared with TRBD2. CDR3 nucleotides: TGCGCCAGCAGCCAAGAAGTCGGACTAGCGGGAGCCGAGCAGTACTTC. Amino acid sequence: CASSQEVGLAGAEQYF.